This T cell receptor beta chain comes out of a study of radiation and T cells in renal cell carcinoma. Note on this clone: Other DNA sequences in the same sample also yield this CDR3.

Documented time point: blood 4 weeks post-SBRT, at nephrectomy. Treatment defined: 15 Gy SBRT to primary tumor, nephrectomy 4 weeks later. Profiling relied on immunoSEQ multiplex PCR, and the TCRdb table lists in-frame clones only, not all of them. The data show approximately 65,000 clones, roughly 80% seen once. The CDR3 runs to 12 residues. From germline, CDR1 is LNHNV and CDR2 YYDKDF (reference sequence). V lost 2 bases, J lost 3 bases, and 5 bases lay in between. This sequence was found in a man aged 60 to 69 with renal cell carcinoma. The rearrangement uses TRBV15 and TRBJ2-7, with no clear D. Source: blood, taken from a patient whose treatment included radiotherapy and nephrectomy. Here the CDR3 reads CATSRSGYEQYF. The CDR3 region has the DNA TGTGCCACCAGCAGATCCGGCTACGAGCAGTACTTC.